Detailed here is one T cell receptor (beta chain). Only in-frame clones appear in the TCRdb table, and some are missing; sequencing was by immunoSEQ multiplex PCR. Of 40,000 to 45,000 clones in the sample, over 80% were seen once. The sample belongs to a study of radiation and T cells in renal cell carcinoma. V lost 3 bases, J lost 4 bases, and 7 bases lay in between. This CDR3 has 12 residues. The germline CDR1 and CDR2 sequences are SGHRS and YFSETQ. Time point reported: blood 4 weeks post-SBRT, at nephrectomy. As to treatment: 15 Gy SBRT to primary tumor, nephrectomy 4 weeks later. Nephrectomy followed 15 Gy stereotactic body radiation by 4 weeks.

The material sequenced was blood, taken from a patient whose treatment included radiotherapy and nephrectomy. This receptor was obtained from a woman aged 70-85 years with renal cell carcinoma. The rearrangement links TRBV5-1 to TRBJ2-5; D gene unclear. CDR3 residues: CASSYPAETQYF. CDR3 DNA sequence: TGCGCCAGCAGCTACCCCGCAGAGACCCAGTACTTC.